Listed below are T cell receptor beta chains from one sample, sequenced in a study of blood T cell repertoires in COVID-19. The repertoire was sequenced with immunoSEQ multiplex PCR; TCRdb's copy has only in-frame clones and lacks some. This sample yields 200,000 to 250,000 clones, of which just under 90% are seen a single time; roughly 2.6% belongs to the top ten. Sequenced: peripheral blood. The receptors were gathered from a man aged 30-40 years with COVID-19, enrolled during active disease. Both conserved end residues are part of each CDR3. The D gene is left open where the match is weak. Some rows have no size entry. The others give once, few or many, or a class for an expanded clone.

clone_size j_call v_call d_call cdr3_aa cdr3_nt
NA TRBJ1-2 TRBV28 TRBD1 CASSPFRDRDRNYGYTF TGTGCCAGCAGTCCTTTCCGGGACAGGGACCGAAACTATGGCTACACCTTC
NA TRBJ1-4 TRBV10-3 TRBD1 CAISDGQGGANEKLFF TGTGCCATCAGTGATGGACAGGGGGGGGCTAATGAAAAACTGTTTTTT
NA TRBJ1-4 TRBV4-1 NA CASSQDRGDRSNEKLFF TGCGCCAGCAGCCAAGATAGAGGTGACAGGAGTAATGAAAAACTGTTTTTT
NA TRBJ2-7 TRBV23-1 TRBD1 CASSTGVSAYEQYF TGCGCCAGCAGTACAGGGGTCTCCGCCTACGAGCAGTATTTC
NA TRBJ1-1 TRBV9 TRBD1 CASSADRETEAFF TGTGCCAGCAGCGCGGACAGGGAGACTGAAGCTTTCTTT
NA TRBJ2-7 TRBV5-1 NA CASSLSGSSYEQYF TGCGCCAGCAGCTTGTCGGGTAGCTCCTACGAGCAGTACTTC
NA TRBJ1-2 TRBV30 NA CARAGRDYGYTF TGTGCCCGGGCCGGGAGGGACTATGGCTACACCTTC
NA TRBJ2-2 TRBV19 TRBD1 CASGRDRVGSGELFF TGTGCCAGTGGCCGGGACAGGGTCGGATCCGGGGAGCTGTTTTTT
NA TRBJ2-7 TRBV3-1/TRBV3-2 NA CASSQASGGEQYF TGTGCCAGCAGCCAAGCATCAGGAGGCGAGCAGTACTTC
once TRBJ2-1 TRBV2 TRBD1 CASSRDRASYNEQFF TGTGCCAGCAGCCGGGACAGGGCCTCCTACAATGAGCAGTTCTTC
NA TRBJ2-6 TRBV28 NA CASSLWAGSGANVLTF TGTGCCAGCAGTTTATGGGCGGGTTCTGGGGCCAACGTCCTGACTTTC
few TRBJ2-2 TRBV27 TRBD1 CASHGDRVNTGELFF TGTGCCAGCCATGGGGACAGGGTGAACACCGGGGAGCTGTTTTTT
NA TRBJ2-7 TRBV28 NA CASSLDSLSYEQYF TGTGCCAGCAGTTTAGACAGTCTCTCCTACGAGCAGTACTTC
NA TRBJ1-2 TRBV7-6 TRBD1 CASSLGPGGDGYTF TGTGCCAGCAGCTTAGGTCCAGGGGGCGATGGCTACACCTTC
NA TRBJ1-5 TRBV2 NA CAWARDNQPQHF TGTGCCTGGGCCCGAGACAATCAGCCCCAGCATTTT
NA TRBJ1-1 TRBV19 TRBD1 CASWRTGGMNTEAFF TGTGCCAGTTGGCGGACAGGGGGAATGAACACTGAAGCTTTCTTT
NA TRBJ2-7 TRBV5-5 TRBD2 CASSSPGGTEQYF TGTGCCAGCAGCTCACCGGGGGGAACCGAGCAGTACTTC
NA TRBJ2-7 TRBV4-1 NA CASSLGQGLYEQYF TGCGCCAGCAGCCTTGGGCAGGGGTTGTACGAGCAGTACTTC
NA TRBJ1-2 TRBV7-9 NA CASSLAGANYGYTF TGTGCCAGCAGCTTAGCAGGGGCTAACTATGGCTACACCTTC
NA TRBJ1-1 TRBV27 TRBD1 CASSLDGGGASEAFF TGTGCCAGCAGTTTGGATGGAGGGGGCGCTTCTGAAGCTTTCTTT
NA TRBJ1-1 TRBV12-3/TRBV12-4 NA CASSLQRAEAFF TGTGCCAGCAGTTTGCAACGGGCTGAAGCTTTCTTT
NA TRBJ2-1 TRBV6-2/TRBV6-3 TRBD2 CASSYVGLANEQFF TGTGCCAGCAGTTACGTAGGACTAGCCAATGAGCAGTTCTTC
NA TRBJ1-1 TRBV5-4 NA CASSLGLTNTEAFF TGTGCCAGCAGCTTAGGACTAACGAACACTGAAGCTTTCTTT
NA TRBJ2-3 TRBV5-1 TRBD2 CASSRTSGTGDTQYF TGCGCCAGCAGCAGGACTAGCGGAACGGGGGATACGCAGTATTTT
NA TRBJ1-2 TRBV11-2 NA CASSLDNNYGYTF TGTGCCAGCAGCCTAGACAATAACTATGGCTACACCTTC
NA TRBJ2-7 TRBV28 NA CASSLVGPRGEQYF TGTGCCAGCAGTTTAGTAGGGCCTCGGGGCGAGCAGTACTTC
NA TRBJ1-2 TRBV28 TRBD1 CASSLWTGRGYTF TGTGCCAGCAGTTTATGGACAGGGAGAGGCTACACCTTC
NA TRBJ2-3 TRBV7-2 TRBD2 CASSLGPSGPLSTDTQYF TGTGCCAGCAGCTTAGGTCCTAGCGGGCCCCTTAGCACAGATACGCAGTATTTT
NA TRBJ2-7 TRBV7-9 TRBD1 CASSRQLPGQGSAQYF TGTGCCAGCAGCCGTCAGCTACCGGGACAGGGCTCCGCGCAGTACTTC
NA TRBJ1-1 TRBV19 TRBD1 CASSIGDRGRTEAFF TGTGCCAGTAGTATAGGTGACAGGGGTCGAACTGAAGCTTTCTTT
NA TRBJ2-1 TRBV5-8 NA CASSLGQAPYNEQFF TGTGCCAGCAGCTTGGGGCAGGCACCTTACAATGAGCAGTTCTTC
once TRBJ1-3 TRBV3-1/TRBV3-2 NA CASSPGIGGVAGNTIYF TGTGCCAGCAGCCCAGGTATAGGGGGTGTCGCTGGAAACACCATATATTTT
NA TRBJ1-2 TRBV11-2 TRBD1 CASSLGQGNYTF TGTGCCAGCAGCTTAGGACAGGGTAACTACACCTTC
NA TRBJ1-1 TRBV6-5 NA CASRNLGAEAFF TGTGCCAGCAGGAACCTGGGGGCCGAAGCTTTCTTT
NA TRBJ2-7 TRBV13 TRBD2 CASSLMTSGRNEQYF TGTGCCAGCAGCTTGATGACTAGCGGGAGGAACGAGCAGTACTTC
NA TRBJ1-1 TRBV19 TRBD1 CASSMDRSLNTEAFF TGTGCCAGTAGTATGGACAGGAGCTTGAACACTGAAGCTTTCTTT
NA TRBJ2-1 TRBV24-1 TRBD2 CATSLGLAGLSYNEQFF TGTGCCACCAGTCTTGGACTAGCGGGCCTATCCTACAATGAGCAGTTCTTC
NA TRBJ1-1 TRBV29-1 TRBD1 CSVEDRGTEAFF TGCAGCGTTGAGGACAGGGGCACTGAAGCTTTCTTT
NA TRBJ1-4 TRBV28 NA CASSSSNEKLFF TGTGCCAGCAGTTCCTCTAATGAAAAACTGTTTTTT
few TRBJ1-2 TRBV12-3/TRBV12-4 NA CASSFRLDGYTF TGTGCCAGCAGTTTCCGTCTAGATGGCTACACCTTC
NA TRBJ1-1 TRBV7-8 TRBD1 CASSPWTGLDTEAFF TGTGCCAGCAGCCCTTGGACAGGGTTGGACACTGAAGCTTTCTTT
NA TRBJ1-2 TRBV5-1 NA CASSLGQYGYTF TGCGCCAGCAGCTTGGGGCAGTATGGCTACACCTTC
NA TRBJ1-5 TRBV3-1/TRBV3-2 NA CASSQDSSNQPQHF TGTGCCAGCAGCCAAGATTCGAGCAATCAGCCCCAGCATTTT
NA TRBJ2-3 TRBV5-4 TRBD2 CASSLFGLAGGDTQYF TGTGCCAGCAGCTTGTTTGGACTAGCGGGGGGGGATACGCAGTATTTT
NA TRBJ2-7 TRBV6-2/TRBV6-3 NA CASSRGQVISYEQYF TGTGCCAGCAGTAGGGGCCAGGTAATATCCTACGAGCAGTACTTC
NA TRBJ1-4 TRBV7-9 NA CASSAYVPDTSKLFF TGTGCCAGCAGCGCCTATGTTCCGGACACGAGTAAACTGTTTTTT
NA TRBJ2-1 TRBV9 NA CASSESGRDRRFF TGTGCCAGCAGCGAATCGGGCCGAGACAGAAGGTTCTTC
NA TRBJ1-6 TRBV7-9 TRBD1 CASSLGGTGDSPLHF TGTGCCAGCAGCTTAGGTGGGACAGGGGACTCACCCCTCCACTTT
NA TRBJ2-7 TRBV2 TRBD1 CTMYRDRGYEQYF TGTACTATGTACCGGGACAGGGGTTACGAGCAGTACTTC
NA TRBJ1-6 TRBV6-1 TRBD1 CASSEGTGNSPLHF TGTGCCAGCAGTGAAGGGACAGGTAATTCACCCCTCCACTTT
NA TRBJ2-3 TRBV6-4 TRBD1 CASPRGGRGDTQYF TGTGCCAGCCCTCGAGGGGGCAGGGGAGATACGCAGTATTTT
NA TRBJ1-2 TRBV19 TRBD1 CASSWTGTNYGYTF TGTGCCAGTAGTTGGACAGGGACAAACTATGGCTACACCTTC
NA TRBJ2-7 TRBV18 TRBD1 CASSRDSLSYEQYF TGTGCCAGCTCCCGGGACAGCCTCTCCTACGAGCAGTACTTC
NA TRBJ1-3 TRBV15 TRBD1 CATSPDREIRNTIYF TGTGCCACCAGCCCTGACAGGGAAATCAGGAACACCATATATTTT
NA TRBJ2-7 TRBV4-2 TRBD1 CASSQEGTGNYEQYF TGTGCCAGCAGCCAAGAGGGGACAGGGAACTACGAGCAGTACTTC